The rows below give T cell receptor beta chains drawn from one sample of a study of blood T cell repertoires in COVID-19. Sequenced by immunoSEQ multiplex PCR; TCRdb stores in-frame clones only, minus some. Of tens of thousands of clones listed, 86% are singletons. The sample taken for sequencing was peripheral blood. These receptors were obtained from a man in his 70s with active COVID-19. CDR3s include the opening cysteine and the closing phenylalanine or tryptophan. D genes are given only for firm matches. A row's size may be missing; if present it is once, few, many or a size class.

J gene | V gene | D gene | clone size | CDR3 protein | CDR3 DNA
TRBJ1-1 | TRBV6-5 | NA | NA | CASSRGGGTEAFF | TGTGCCAGCAGCCGGGGAGGGGGCACTGAAGCTTTCTTT
TRBJ2-7 | TRBV15 | NA | NA | CATSRDFPGEQYF | TGTGCCACCAGCAGAGATTTCCCCGGCGAGCAGTACTTC
TRBJ2-1 | TRBV27 | TRBD2 | NA | CASSLGPAGGSYNEQFF | TGTGCCAGCAGTTTGGGTCCGGCGGGAGGCTCCTACAATGAGCAGTTCTTC
TRBJ1-6 | TRBV10-3 | NA | NA | CAIWGEGNSPLHF | TGTGCCATCTGGGGGGAGGGGAATTCACCCCTCCACTTT
TRBJ2-4 | TRBV6-2/TRBV6-3 | TRBD2 | NA | CASTPPGGALAKNIQYF | TGTGCCAGCACCCCCCCCGGGGGGGCCCTAGCCAAAAACATTCAGTACTTC
TRBJ1-4 | TRBV7-8 | NA | NA | CASSPLDRPNEKLFF | TGTGCCAGCAGCCCCCTGGACAGACCTAATGAAAAACTGTTTTTT
TRBJ1-1 | TRBV5-1 | NA | once | CASSLRGGTEAFF | TGCGCCAGCAGCTTGCGGGGGGGAACTGAAGCTTTCTTT
TRBJ1-1 | TRBV11-3 | TRBD1 | NA | CASSSPGGSGWTEAFF | TGTGCCAGCAGCTCCCCAGGGGGGTCCGGATGGACTGAAGCTTTCTTT
TRBJ2-1 | TRBV6-5 | NA | NA | CASSVSLGGQNEQFF | TGTGCCAGCAGCGTCAGTTTGGGGGGGCAGAATGAGCAGTTCTTC
TRBJ2-1 | TRBV9 | NA | NA | CASSVLASNYNEQFF | TGTGCCAGCAGCGTCCTAGCGAGCAACTACAATGAGCAGTTCTTC
TRBJ2-3 | TRBV18 | TRBD1 | NA | CASSPRGPGTGGRDTQYF | TGTGCCAGCTCACCGCGGGGGCCCGGGACAGGGGGCCGAGATACGCAGTATTTT
TRBJ2-3 | TRBV18 | NA | NA | CASSPGHPSTDTQYF | TGTGCCAGCTCACCGGGACACCCTAGCACAGATACGCAGTATTTT
TRBJ2-7 | TRBV5-6 | TRBD2 | NA | CASSLVASGRAGYEQYF | TGTGCCAGCAGCTTGGTGGCTAGCGGGAGGGCCGGGTACGAGCAGTACTTC
TRBJ1-5 | TRBV19 | TRBD1 | NA | CASSIDEGQGFWDNQPQHF | TGTGCCAGTAGTATAGATGAGGGACAGGGGTTTTGGGACAATCAGCCCCAGCATTTT
TRBJ2-1 | TRBV10-3 | NA | NA | CAITTERIGNEQFF | TGTGCCATCACCACGGAACGGATCGGGAATGAGCAGTTCTTC
TRBJ2-2 | TRBV3-1/TRBV3-2 | TRBD2 | NA | CASSQGGSGSGELFF | TGTGCCAGCAGCCAAGGTGGTAGCGGGTCCGGGGAGCTGTTTTTT
TRBJ1-3 | TRBV28 | NA | NA | CASRLDRTPGNTIYF | TGTGCCAGCAGACTAGACAGGACTCCTGGAAACACCATATATTTT
TRBJ1-5 | TRBV6-5 | NA | NA | CASSPTTTRGSQHF | TGTGCCAGCAGCCCAACGACAACCCGGGGGTCCCAGCATTTT
TRBJ2-7 | TRBV11-1 | NA | NA | CASSPGLLEQYF | TGTGCCAGCAGCCCAGGGTTGCTCGAGCAGTACTTC
TRBJ2-3 | TRBV29-1 | NA | NA | CSVVGNTGDTQYF | TGCAGCGTTGTCGGAAACACGGGGGATACGCAGTATTTT
TRBJ2-3 | TRBV28 | NA | once | CASRTRGISTDTQYF | TGTGCCAGCAGGACCCGGGGAATCAGCACAGATACGCAGTATTTT
TRBJ2-3 | TRBV18 | NA | NA | CASSPPGRGVADTQYF | TGTGCCAGCTCACCACCGGGCAGGGGAGTCGCGGATACGCAGTATTTT
TRBJ2-7 | TRBV30 | TRBD1 | NA | CAWSGGTGGGEQYF | TGTGCCTGGAGTGGAGGGACAGGGGGGGGCGAGCAGTACTTC